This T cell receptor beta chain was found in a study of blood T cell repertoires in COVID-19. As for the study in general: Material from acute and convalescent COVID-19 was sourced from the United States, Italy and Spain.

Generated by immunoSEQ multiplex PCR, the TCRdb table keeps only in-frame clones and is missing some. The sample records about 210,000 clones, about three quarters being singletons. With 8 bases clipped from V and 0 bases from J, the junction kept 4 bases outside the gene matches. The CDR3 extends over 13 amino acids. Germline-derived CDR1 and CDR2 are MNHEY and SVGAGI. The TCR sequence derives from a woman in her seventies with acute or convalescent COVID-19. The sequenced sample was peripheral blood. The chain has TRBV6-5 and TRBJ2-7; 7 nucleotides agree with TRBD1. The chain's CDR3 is CASWDRSSYEQYF. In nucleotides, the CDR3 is TGTGCCAGCTGGGACAGAAGCTCCTACGAGCAGTACTTC.